This T cell receptor beta chain is drawn from a study of cytomegalovirus exposure and HLA in healthy donors (TCRdb year 2017). Background for the entire study: In an earlier analysis of some 550 of the donors, around 300 Gb of sequence data and 90 million to 120 million unique TCR beta sequences from 150 million to 200 million T cells were reported. The study used immunosequencing to profile the T cell repertoires of some 600 subjects and linked those repertoires to cytomegalovirus serostatus. A later genetic analysis took genome-wide SNP genotypes for about 65% of the 666 donors and used that subset as a discovery cohort. Because of strong linkage in the cohort, roughly five DR-DQ haplotypes were treated as single units for association and clustering. An early release that covered 640 HLA-typed donors contained about 290 gigabases of sequencing data and approximately 85 million unique TCR sequences. Donor age, sex, ethnicity and CMV serostatus were compiled together with the repertoire data. Besides the first cohort of around 670 subjects, a separate validation cohort made up of about 120 different subjects was used. Among over 350 genotyped donors of the cohort, an average of around 240,000 unique TCR beta nucleotide sequences were sequenced per donor, roughly 20% of them non-productive. Every repertoire in the discovery cohort had been generated on one and the same sequencing platform. The later analysis used no new phenotypic data to find candidate immune exposures, relying instead on TCR beta sequences and their occurrence across donors. The aim of the study was to test whether cataloging public T cell receptors could identify signatures of past pathogen exposure. An earlier analysis of approximately 630 of the donors applied high-throughput TCR beta sequencing to assess whether each TCR beta V gene segment acted as functional or pseudogenic. Both class I and class II loci were covered by HLA typing, at four-digit resolution. High-throughput TCR immunosequencing, statistical association of individual TCRs with disease status, and machine learning were combined to predict cytomegalovirus infection status. Of the approximately 400 genotyped donors, approximately 80% fell in the genetic ancestry cluster associated with self-reported Caucasian donors. The number of typed donors differed by locus: roughly 629-640 for A, B, C, DRB1 and DQB1; 522 for DQA1; some 610 for DPA1; and approximately 450 for DPB1. A later analysis re-analyzed previously published TCR beta repertoires from 666 donors and added high-resolution HLA genotyping to study TCR occurrence patterns.

Receptor amplification or capture employed the immunoSEQ multiplex PCR assay. For the multiplex PCR, a mixture combining 60 forward primers for TCR Vbeta segments and 13 reverse primers for TCR Jbeta segments was used. Amplification of the CDR3 region of rearranged TCR beta genes was performed with a multiplex PCR assay on genomic DNA. The Illumina HiSeq System was used to sequence the amplified TCR beta libraries as 87-base-pair reads. Concerning the study's data processing: In a later analysis, tens of millions of unique TCR beta chains were counted across the 500 to 700 repertoires, and approximately 11 million of these chains were shared by at least two donors. Raw reads were error-corrected and collapsed into unique sequences by a nearest-neighbor algorithm in which closely related sequences were merged to remove PCR and sequencing errors. To assign V, D and J gene segments, CDR3 sequences were aligned to IMGT reference sequences. For a sequence to be retained, a match of at least six nucleotides was required to both a V gene segment and a J gene segment. Rearrangements were called productive when the CDR3 lacked stop codons and stayed in frame with V and J; all others were non-productive. Following IMGT convention, CDR3 was defined as the stretch from the second conserved V-encoded cysteine to the conserved J-encoded phenylalanine. Sequences without an unambiguous match to a single V gene segment were excluded from the earlier analysis of 450 to 650 of the donors. An earlier analysis of a few hundred of the donors called V segments functional above 56.7% productive rearrangements and segregating when the between-donor standard deviation exceeded 5%. To diagnose cytomegalovirus status from the catalog of TCR beta chain sequences, a statistical classification framework was built. In a later analysis, TCR nucleotide sequences were compared against IMGT/GENE-DB human TR gene sequences so that V and J genes could be assigned. The TCRdist pipeline was used in a later analysis to assign CDR3 sequences and most-parsimonious VDJ recombination scenarios. In a later analysis, every TCR beta chain was defined by the combination of its CDR3 amino acid sequence and its V-gene family, and reads without a unique V-gene family were dropped. As a way to deal with suspected cross-contamination and a sequencing artifact, a later analysis dropped more than 500 nucleotide sequences that were highly shared and had low generation probability. A later analysis calculated a clonal expansion index for each public chain from normalized within-repertoire ranks of inferred template counts. In a later analysis, generation probabilities were computed using a VDJ recombination model fitted to out-of-frame rearrangements, and the results were checked against IGoR. Hypergeometric tests were used in a later analysis to score TCR-TCR, TCR-HLA and TCR-CMV co-occurrence, with a repertoire-size bias correction applied to the TCR pairs. In a later analysis, false discovery rates were estimated by permuting HLA or CMV assignments 20 times. In a later analysis, co-occurring TCRs were grouped using DBSCAN, and TCRdist sequence similarity was added for clustering within HLA-allele-positive subsets. Co-occurrence clustering excluded repertoires with fewer than 30,000 or more than 120,000 public chains, plus five with anomalous nucleotide sharing. TCRdb's version of the immuneACCESS table is confined to in-frame rearrangements and falls short of the full clone set. An unresolved V gene accounts for under half of the shortfall where checked; the remainder is of unknown origin. V, J and clone size reflect that table, while D and trimming were determined from the DNA. The sample table gives 25,000 to 35,000 clones. The ten most abundant clones make up 3% to 4.5% of the sample.

CDR1 and CDR2, looked up from the germline V gene, are KGHSH and LQKENI. Germline trimming amounts to 5 bases on V and 4 bases on J, with 9 as the count of junction bases outside the gene matches. The CDR3 spans 15 residues, from the cysteine through the phenylalanine. Solely the CDR3 DNA is kept, with 45 bases framed from the first base. In total, over 600 healthy bone marrow donors made up the cohort. At the time of sampling, every cohort member was nominally healthy, though immune exposures that went unrecorded were likely present. The donor was CMV seronegative and was included in the group of a few hundred seronegative cohort members. A peripheral blood sample was collected from each donor, and TCR beta sequencing was performed on peripheral blood mononuclear cells. The Qiagen DNeasy Blood Extraction Kit was used to extract genomic DNA from the blood cell samples. On this clone itself: The antigen this receptor binds is unknown.

What the work shows at the level of the full study, not this receptor alone: An earlier analysis of 450 to 750 of the donors showed that most TCR beta V segments appeared in productive rearrangements either about 87% or about 30% of the time, which broadly matched IMGT annotations. Because HLA typing was missing for some donors at each locus, association tests included only the typed subset. A later analysis reported that several top co-occurrence clusters appeared linked to parvovirus B19, influenza, CMV and Epstein-Barr virus. V-gene and J-gene trimming of TCR beta chains was associated with a missense DCLRE1C variant in a later genetic analysis, and the association was replicated in an independent cohort. In a later analysis, HLA-associated TCR beta chains showed more clonal expansion and lower generation probabilities than non-associated chains that were equally common. Across donors, most TCR sequences were observed very rarely, whereas some public TCRs were present in many individuals. The presence/absence analyses assumed that sequencing depth was roughly uniform across donors, and that assumption may not be true. Strong co-occurrence of HLA alleles, especially DR and DQ, made assigning TCR associations to individual alleles difficult. Linkage disequilibrium might explain the correlated functional status among segregating V segments, but an unknown experimental factor could not be excluded. A later analysis found that most CMV-associated TCR beta chains appeared HLA-restricted, with HLA associations seemingly driven largely by CMV exposure. A group of highly shared sequence variants was considered likely to be a technical artifact of the sequencing pipeline. A later genetic analysis reported fewer N-insertions in productive TCRs among donors in an Asian-associated ancestry cluster than the roughly 700-donor mean. The study gave a list of about 160 TCR beta chains associated with cytomegalovirus. Only TCR beta chains were sequenced in this cohort, and the absence of alpha or paired-chain data limited detectable features. Some IMGT-functional V segments, including TRBV6-2 and TRBV6-3, could not be told apart with the 87-base-pair reads, so those segments were excluded. In a later analysis, about 17,000 TCR beta sequences were associated with specific HLA alleles at a false discovery rate of 0.05. The authors suggested that the approach could potentially be generalized to other disease states and immunological phenotypes. A further reported finding was that TCR beta sequences accurately predicted the HLA-A and HLA-B alleles for most subjects in the first cohort. In a later analysis, the rate of TCR association differed among HLA loci, with DRB1 alleles having the most associated TCRs and HLA-C alleles having the fewest. Because counts were too low, around 18 rarely observed V segments, including chromosome 9 orphons, were left out of the earlier analysis of 500 to 750 of the donors. In both the original and validation cohorts, the classifier was reported to diagnose cytomegalovirus status with high specificity and sensitivity. A few of the identified cytomegalovirus-associated TCR beta chains were confirmed in vitro to be specific for cytomegalovirus antigens. CMV serostatus was the only immune exposure information available for the cohort.

The sequence came from a man aged 35-49 years in good health and CMV-seronegative. The chain is encoded by TRBV18 joined to TRBJ2-3; 7 junctional bases match TRBD2. The sequenced material came from PBMCs. The CDR3 reads CASSGTGLVADTQYF. The DNA reads TGTGCCAGCTCAGGCACCGGACTAGTAGCAGATACGCAGTATTTT. Here the CDR3 is joined to the reference TRBV18 and TRBJ2-3 genes, and the full variable domain is: NAGVMQNPRHLVRRRGQEARLRCSPMKGHSHVYWYRQLPEEGLKFMVYLQKENIIDESGMPKERFSAEFPKEGPSILRIQQVVRGDSAAYFCASSGTGLVADTQYFGPGTRLTVL.